This entry describes one TCR beta chain. Its matching antigen is unknown. Researchers prepared the TCRbeta library using unique molecular identifiers, the study reports. TCRdb fed the PCR reads into MiXCR, producing one record per CDR3 protein. This sample has hundreds of thousands of distinct CDR3 sequences; roughly 13% occur once, and the top ten carry 0.65% to 0.9%. This CDR3 spans 15 amino acids. Germline CDR1 and CDR2: SEHNR and FQNEAQ (reference sequence). With V trimmed by 7 bases and J by 3 bases, 9 bases remained unmatched. This sample stems from a study of T-cell reconstitution after alpha-beta-depleted transplantation in children. Findings and limits, study-wide: Most T-cell counts and diversity one year after the transplant came from T cells that were newly produced. The origin of high day-60 TCRbeta diversity in some patients lay in surviving recipient T cells and thymic progenitors.

The chain uses TRBV7-9 and TRBJ2-1, with 7 bases lining up with TRBD2. This TCR came from a girl aged 2 to 9 with congenital amegakaryocytic thrombocytopenia, due to receive a stem cell transplant. This sample comprised PBMCs, obtained before TCRalphabeta/CD19-depleted stem cell transplant. CDR3 sequence: CASKTRASGYNEQFF. The CDR3 nucleotides read TGTGCCAGCAAGACCAGGGCTAGCGGCTACAATGAGCAGTTCTTC.